Detailed here is one TCR beta chain. Its antigen is currently unknown. This sample stems from a study of blood T cells in healthy people across ages. General study points: The lack of PBMC sorting stopped any conclusive naive versus antigen-experienced comparison.

Then a second PCR, running about 6 to 12 cycles, was carried out with a sample-barcoded 5' primer and a J-beta primer mix. TCRdb reprocessed the 5' RACE reads via MiXCR and lists one record per CDR3 protein. The sample carries over 1,300,000 distinct CDR3 sequences, 59% recorded once. Germline lookup yields CDR1 SGHTA and CDR2 FQGNSA. Trimming took off 5 bases at V and 3 bases at J, with 10 bases between the two ends. The CDR3 contains 13 residues. The J gene is TRBJ1-2, the V gene TRBV7-2; D not certain. The TCR originated in a man aged 18 to 29 in good health. The sequenced material came from blood. This chain's CDR3 is CASSPYDYYGYTF. The CDR3 DNA reads TGTGCCAGCAGCCCGTACGATTACTATGGCTACACCTTC.